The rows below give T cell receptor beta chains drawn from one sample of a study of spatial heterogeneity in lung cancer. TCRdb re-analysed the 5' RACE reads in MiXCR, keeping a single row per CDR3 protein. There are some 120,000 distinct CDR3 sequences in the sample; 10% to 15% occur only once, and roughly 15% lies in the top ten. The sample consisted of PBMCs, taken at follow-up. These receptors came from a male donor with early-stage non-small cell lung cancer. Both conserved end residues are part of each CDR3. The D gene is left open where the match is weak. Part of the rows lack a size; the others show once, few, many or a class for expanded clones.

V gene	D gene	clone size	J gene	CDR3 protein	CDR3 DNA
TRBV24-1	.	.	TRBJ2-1	CATSDPGGRDNEQFF	TGTGCCACCAGTGACCCCGGGGGTCGGGACAATGAGCAGTTCTTC
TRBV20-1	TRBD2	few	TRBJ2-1	CSALGTSGGAGYNEQFF	TGCAGTGCCCTAGGGACTAGCGGGGGCGCCGGGTACAATGAGCAGTTCTTC
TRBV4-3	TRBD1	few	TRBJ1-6	CASSRNKGTGENSPLHF	TGCGCCAGCAGCCGAAATAAAGGGACAGGGGAAAATTCACCCCTCCACTTT
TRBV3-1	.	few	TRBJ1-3	CASSLVPASLNTIYF	TGTGCCAGCAGTCTCGTACCGGCCTCTCTTAACACCATATATTTT
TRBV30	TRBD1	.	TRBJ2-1	CAQGQGTSIVQFF	TGTGCCCAGGGACAGGGAACTAGTATAGTGCAGTTCTTC
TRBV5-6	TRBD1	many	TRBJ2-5	CASSYDRGETQYF	TGTGCCAGCAGCTACGACAGGGGCGAGACCCAGTACTTC
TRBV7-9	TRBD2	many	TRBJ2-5	CASSPGTSVYQETQYF	TGTGCCAGCAGCCCGGGGACTAGCGTGTACCAAGAGACCCAGTACTTC
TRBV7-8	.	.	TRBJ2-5	CASSLADSFETQYF	TGTGCCAGCAGCTTGGCGGACAGTTTCGAGACCCAGTACTTC
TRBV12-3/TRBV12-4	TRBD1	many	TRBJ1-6	CASSKGQEASPLHF	TGTGCCAGCAGCAAGGGACAGGAGGCTTCACCCCTCCACTTT
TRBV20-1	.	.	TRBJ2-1	CSAIQRLEQFF	TGCAGTGCAATTCAGCGACTTGAGCAGTTCTTC
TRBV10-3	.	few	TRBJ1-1	CAISDPDTTEAFF	TGTGCCATCAGCGACCCCGACACGACTGAAGCTTTCTTT
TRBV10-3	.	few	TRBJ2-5	CAISESEFGGAQYF	TGTGCCATCAGTGAGTCCGAGTTCGGCGGGGCCCAGTACTTC
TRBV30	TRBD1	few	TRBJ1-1	CTLLPNRAAGTGETAFF	TGTACCCTTCTGCCCAACCGGGCTGCCGGGACAGGGGAGACAGCTTTCTTT
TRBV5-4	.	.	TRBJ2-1	CASSTLTRADYNEQFF	TGTGCCAGCAGCACACTGACTAGGGCGGATTACAATGAGCAGTTCTTC
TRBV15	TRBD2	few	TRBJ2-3	CATSRGSSGGITDTQYF	TGTGCCACCAGCAGAGGTAGTAGCGGGGGTATTACAGATACGCAGTATTTT
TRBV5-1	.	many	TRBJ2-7	CASSGLGRTHEQYF	TGCGCCAGCAGCGGCTTGGGACGGACCCACGAGCAGTACTTC
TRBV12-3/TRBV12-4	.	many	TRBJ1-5	CASSLAAQQPQHF	TGTGCCAGCAGTTTAGCGGCTCAACAGCCCCAGCATTTT
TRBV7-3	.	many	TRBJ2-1	CASRLTASYNEQFF	TGTGCCAGCAGGCTTACAGCCTCCTACAATGAGCAGTTCTTC
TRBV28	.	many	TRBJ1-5	CASRANRGSTSNQPQHF	TGTGCCAGCAGGGCAAATCGGGGGTCCACGAGCAATCAGCCCCAGCATTTT
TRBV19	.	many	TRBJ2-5	CASSAGGTQYF	TGTGCCAGTAGTGCCGGCGGGACCCAGTACTTC
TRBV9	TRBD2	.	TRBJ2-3	CASSVSGGARTDTQYF	TGTGCCAGCAGCGTTAGCGGGGGGGCGAGGACAGATACGCAGTATTTT
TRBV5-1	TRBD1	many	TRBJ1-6	CASSAGTAHNSPLHF	TGCGCCAGCAGCGCCGGGACAGCACACAATTCACCCCTCCACTTT
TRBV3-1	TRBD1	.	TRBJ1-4	CASSVSTPGQGSRKLFF	TGTGCCAGCAGCGTTTCGACTCCGGGACAGGGTAGCCGAAAACTGTTTTTT
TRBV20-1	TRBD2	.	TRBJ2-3	CSANHRLASADTQYF	TGCAGTGCTAACCATCGACTAGCGTCGGCAGATACGCAGTATTTT
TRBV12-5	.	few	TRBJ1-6	CASGRGPPGSPLHF	TGTGCTAGTGGCCGTGGACCTCCCGGTTCGCCCCTCCACTTT
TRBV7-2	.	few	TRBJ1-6	CASSLVWSYNSPLHF	TGTGCCAGCAGCTTAGTGTGGTCCTATAATTCACCCCTCCACTTT
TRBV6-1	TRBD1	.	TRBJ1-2	CASSEVRQGYYGYTF	TGTGCCAGCAGTGAAGTTAGACAGGGGTACTATGGCTACACCTTC
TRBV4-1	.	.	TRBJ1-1	CASSGAGNPEAFF	TGCGCCAGCAGCGGAGCCGGGAACCCCGAAGCTTTCTTT
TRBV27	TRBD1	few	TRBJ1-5	CASSLDRGFRPQHF	TGTGCCAGCAGTTTAGACAGGGGGTTTAGGCCCCAGCATTTT
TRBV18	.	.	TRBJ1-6	CASSPGTVNNSPLHF	TGTGCCAGCTCACCAGGGACGGTGAATAATTCACCCCTCCACTTT
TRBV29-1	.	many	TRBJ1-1	CSVDEITSNTEAFF	TGCAGCGTTGATGAGATCACCAGTAACACTGAAGCTTTCTTT
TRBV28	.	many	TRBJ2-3	CATWTTTTDTQYF	TGTGCCACCTGGACTACCACCACAGATACGCAGTATTTT
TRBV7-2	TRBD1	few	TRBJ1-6	CASSLTGGENSPLHF	TGTGCCAGCAGCTTGACAGGGGGCGAGAATTCACCCCTCCACTTT
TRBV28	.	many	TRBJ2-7	CASSLEYGGRHEQYF	TGTGCCAGCAGTTTAGAATACGGGGGTCGGCACGAGCAGTACTTC
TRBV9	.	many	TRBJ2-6	CASSVGSSGANVLTF	TGTGCCAGCAGCGTTGGCAGTTCTGGGGCCAACGTCCTGACTTTC
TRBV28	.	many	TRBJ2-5	CASNESSETQYF	TGTGCCAGCAACGAATCGTCGGAGACCCAGTACTTC
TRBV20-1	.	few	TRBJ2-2	CSASDLRTVNTGELFF	TGCAGTGCTAGTGATCTTCGGACAGTTAACACCGGGGAGCTGTTTTTT
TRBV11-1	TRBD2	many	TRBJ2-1	CASSWTSGGFYNEQFF	TGTGCCAGCAGCTGGACTAGCGGGGGATTCTACAATGAGCAGTTCTTC
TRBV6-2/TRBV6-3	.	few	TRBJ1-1	CASTKDRLNTEAFF	TGTGCCAGCACTAAAGACAGATTGAACACTGAAGCTTTCTTT
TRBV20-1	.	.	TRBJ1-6	CSAPGVSYNSPLHF	TGCAGTGCTCCCGGGGTCTCCTATAATTCACCCCTCCACTTT
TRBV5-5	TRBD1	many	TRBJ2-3	CASFGQGSDTQYF	TGTGCCAGCTTCGGACAGGGATCAGATACGCAGTATTTT
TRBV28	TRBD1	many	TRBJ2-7	CASAGQGGSFYEQYF	TGTGCCAGCGCCGGACAGGGTGGAAGTTTCTACGAGCAGTACTTC
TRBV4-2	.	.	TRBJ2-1	CASSQGNGGPVNEQFF	TGTGCCAGCAGCCAAGGTAACGGGGGGCCGGTCAATGAGCAGTTCTTC
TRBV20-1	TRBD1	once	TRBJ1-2	CSARDGTGRYGYTF	TGCAGTGCTAGAGACGGGACAGGTCGCTACGGCTACACCTTC
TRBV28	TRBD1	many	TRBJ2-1	CASSLSGGNEQFF	TGTGCCAGCAGTTTATCAGGGGGCAATGAGCAGTTCTTC
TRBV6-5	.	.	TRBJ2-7	CASSYGYSSYEQYF	TGTGCCAGCAGTTACGGTTATTCCTCCTACGAGCAGTACTTC
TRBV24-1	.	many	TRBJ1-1	CATSDFSGAEAFF	TGTGCCACCAGTGATTTTTCAGGGGCCGAAGCTTTCTTT
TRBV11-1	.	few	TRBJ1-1	CASSLVTGANTEAFF	TGTGCCAGCAGCTTAGTGACAGGTGCGAACACTGAAGCTTTCTTT
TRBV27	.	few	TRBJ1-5	CASSLRGDSLGQPQHF	TGTGCCAGCAGTTTACGAGGAGACAGCCTAGGTCAGCCCCAGCATTTT
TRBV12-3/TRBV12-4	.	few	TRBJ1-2	CASSPPGTYGYTF	TGTGCCAGCAGTCCTCCTGGGACCTATGGCTACACCTTC
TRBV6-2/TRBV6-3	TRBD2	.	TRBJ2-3	CASTNTALGGGGTDTQYF	TGTGCCAGCACCAACACGGCCCTTGGCGGGGGGGGCACAGATACGCAGTATTTT
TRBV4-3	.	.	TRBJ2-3	CASSQVTGVTDTQYF	TGCGCCAGCAGCCAAGTAACGGGGGTCACAGATACGCAGTATTTT
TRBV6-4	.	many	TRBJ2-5	CASHGLGRAGETQYF	TGTGCCAGCCATGGGCTCGGTCGGGCTGGAGAGACCCAGTACTTC
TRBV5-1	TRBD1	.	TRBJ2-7	CASSVTGQSYEQYF	TGCGCCAGCAGCGTAACGGGACAGAGCTACGAGCAGTACTTC
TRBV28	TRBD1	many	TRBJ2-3	CASRDRGHKRTDTQYF	TGTGCCAGCAGGGACAGGGGGCATAAACGCACAGATACGCAGTATTTT
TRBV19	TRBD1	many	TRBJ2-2	CASSTGTGATGELFF	TGTGCCAGTAGCACTGGGACAGGGGCCACCGGGGAGCTGTTTTTT
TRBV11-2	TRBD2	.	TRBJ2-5	CASSLDYIAGQETQYF	TGTGCCAGCAGCTTAGATTACATAGCGGGGCAAGAGACCCAGTACTTC
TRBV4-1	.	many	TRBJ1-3	CASSQVGPGNTIYF	TGCGCCAGCAGCCAAGTAGGTCCAGGAAACACCATATATTTT
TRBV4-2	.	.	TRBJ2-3	CASSQEGGSTDTQYF	TGTGCCAGCAGCCAAGAAGGCGGGAGCACAGATACGCAGTATTTT